The 25 T cell receptor beta chains below come from one sample, sequenced in a study of radiation and T cells in renal cell carcinoma. Time point in this sample: blood 4 weeks post-SBRT, at nephrectomy. Noted treatment: 15 Gy SBRT to primary tumor, nephrectomy 4 weeks later. Profiled with immunoSEQ multiplex PCR; TCRdb holds only in-frame clones, not every one. The sample shows approximately 150,000 clones, 86% of them seen only once. The specimen comprised blood, sampled from a patient whose treatment included radiotherapy and nephrectomy. The origin of the receptors is a woman aged 45-59 years with renal cell carcinoma.

The rearrangement uses TRBV5-1 and TRBJ2-7; D is possibly TRBD2 (5 bases). Germline CDR1 and CDR2: SGHRS and YFSETQ. The V end lost 4 bases, the J end lost 6 bases, and 17 bases lay between the germline ends. The length of the CDR3 is 14 residues. The CDR3 coding sequence is TGCGCCAGCAGCAGCGGTGGCCTATTCGGCGAGCAGTACTTC. It translates to CASSSGGLFGEQYF.

The V and J genes are TRBV27 and TRBJ2-7; possibly TRBD2 for D (6 bases). V was cut by 2 bases and J by 4 bases, with 12 bases left in between. Germline values: CDR1 MNHEY, CDR2 SMNVEV (reference sequence). This CDR3 comprises 14 residues. CDR3 region: CASSLGGWRYEQYF. The CDR3 DNA sequence: TGTGCCAGCAGTTTAGGGGGGTGGAGGTACGAGCAGTACTTC.

The chain carries TRBV27 and TRBJ2-7; either TRBD1 or TRBD2 may fit D (5 bases each). CDR1 MNHEY and CDR2 SMNVEV come from the germline V gene (reference sequence). V lost 5 bases, J lost 7 bases, and 18 bases lay in between. CDR3 length: 14 residues. In nucleotides, the CDR3 is TGTGCCAGCAGTCCATCCTTTTGGGGGTGGGAGCAGTACTTC. It yields the protein CASSPSFWGWEQYF.

The chain employs TRBV7-9 and TRBJ1-2; D gene unclear. CDR1 is SEHNR, CDR2 FQNEAQ, per germline (reference sequence). Trimming removed 1 base from V and 7 bases from J, with 4 bases in between. The CDR3 totals 11 residues. In DNA, the CDR3 is TGTGCCAGCAGCTTAGAACGTGGCTACACCTTC. Protein product: CASSLERGYTF.

This chain uses TRBV28 with TRBJ1-4; TRBD1 aligns across 7 bases. CDR3 length: 14 amino acids. Germline lookup yields CDR1 MDHEN and CDR2 SYDVKM. After removal of 6 bases from V and 3 bases from J, the junction contained 4 bases not matched to a gene. CDR3 nucleotide sequence: TGTGCCAGCAGACTACAGGGGTCTAATGAAAAACTGTTTTTT. Translated: CASRLQGSNEKLFF.

The chain is built from TRBV7-3 and TRBJ2-6, with D uncertain. The CDR3 is 17 residues long. V was shortened by 1 base and J by 0 bases, with 10 bases between the two germline ends. CDR1 and CDR2 from the germline V gene are SGHTA and FQGTGA. CDR3 in amino acids: CASSLRVLPSGANVLTF. CDR3 nucleotides: TGTGCCAGCAGCTTAAGGGTTTTACCCTCTGGGGCCAACGTCCTGACTTTC.

V and J are TRBV2 and TRBJ2-5; 7 nucleotides match TRBD1. The J call is doubtful: the DNA matches TRBJ2-7 better. The CDR3 extends over 15 amino acids. The V gene's germline CDR1 is SNHLY and CDR2 FYNNEI. The CDR3 bases are TGTGCCAGCAGACGACAGGGAGCCGGCTCCTACGAGCAGTACTTC. Protein product: CASRRQGAGSYEQYF.

This clone has just one count. The V and J genes are TRBV19 and TRBJ2-3; D may be TRBD2 (6 bases). The V gene's germline CDR1 is LNHDA and CDR2 SQIVND (reference sequence). Trimming cost V 6 bases and J 5 bases, with 15 bases left between them. The CDR3 runs 14 residues. CDR3: CASREGTPGDTQYF. The CDR3 DNA reads as TGTGCCAGTAGGGAGGGGACCCCCGGAGATACGCAGTATTTT.

This clone was counted only a few times. The CDR3 coding sequence is TGCGCCAGCAGTGAGGCGGGAAAGGAGCAGTACTTC. This sequence encodes CASSEAGKEQYF. The rearrangement uses TRBV10-1 and TRBJ2-7, with D perhaps TRBD2 (6 bases). CDR3 length: 12 residues. Germline CDR1 WNHNN, CDR2 SYGVQD (reference sequence). The V and J ends lost 2 bases and 7 bases respectively, with 9 bases between them.

The chain links TRBV9 to TRBJ2-3, with 8 bases matching TRBD2. V was pared by 1 base and J by 3 bases, with 4 bases of the junction left unmatched. Germline V gene data show CDR1 as SGDLS and CDR2 as YYNGEE. The CDR3 spans 15 residues. CDR3 nucleotides: TGTGCCAGCAGCGTATCCGTAGCGGGGACAGATACGCAGTATTTT. Translating gives CASSVSVAGTDTQYF.

The count of this clone is one. The V and J genes are TRBV11-1 and TRBJ2-1; D tentatively fits TRBD1 or TRBD2 (5 bases each). V lost 1 base and J lost 5, with 18 bases in between. Germline loops: CDR1 SGHAT, CDR2 FQDESV (reference sequence). CDR3 length equals 17 residues. The CDR3 DNA sequence: TGTGCCAGCAGCTTAGGGGCAAAACGGGACGCGAACAATGAGCAGTTCTTC. Amino acids: CASSLGAKRDANNEQFF.

The chain recombines TRBV28 with TRBJ2-7; 9 nucleotides match TRBD1. Germline lookup yields CDR1 MDHEN and CDR2 SYDVKM. This CDR3 contains 14 residues. V lost 4 bases and J lost 3; bases outside the gene matches: 4. As DNA, the CDR3 is TGTGCCAGCAGTTCCGGGACAGGGCGCTACGAGCAGTACTTC. Protein sequence: CASSSGTGRYEQYF.

As for this clone: One end of the junction is discordant with germline, which a read error may explain. CDR3 loop: CASSMGTSRNIQYF. The CDR3 DNA reads TGTGCCAGCAGTATGGGGACAAGCCGGAACATTCAGTACTTC. This chain links TRBV19 with TRBJ2-4, with D possibly TRBD1 on 6 matching bases. CDR3 length: 14 amino acids. Germline-derived CDR1 and CDR2 are LNHDA and SQIVND (reference sequence).

This clone occurred once. The chain is built from TRBV5-1 and TRBJ2-7; 9 positions agree with TRBD1. CDR3 length: 13 residues. Germline V CDR1 and CDR2: SGHRS, YFSETQ. J gave up 2 bases and V 7 bases, and 4 bases lay outside the gene matches. The CDR3 DNA is TGCGCCAGCGGACAGGGGAACCCCTACGAGCAGTACTTC. It yields the protein CASGQGNPYEQYF.

The CDR3 DNA reads as TGTGCCAGCAGCTCCCAACGGGAATACGAGCAGTACTTC. Protein product: CASSSQREYEQYF. The genes are TRBV7-2 and TRBJ2-7; maybe TRBD2 (5 bases). From germline, CDR1 is SGHTA and CDR2 FQGNSA. V shed 4 bases and J shed 4 bases, with 11 bases lying between them. The CDR3 length is 13 residues.

This chain uses TRBV5-1 with TRBJ2-7, with TRBD2 matching over 12 bases. The junction had 6 bases not matched to a gene; V was cut back by 5 bases and J by 0 bases. The germline V gene has CDR1 SGHRS and CDR2 YFSETQ. The CDR3 loop spans 16 amino acids. CDR3 bases: TGCGCCAGCAGTCCAACTAGCGGGGGGACCTCCTACGAGCAGTACTTC. It specifies CASSPTSGGTSYEQYF. Full variable domain (remainder filled in from reference TRBV5-1 and TRBJ2-7): KAGVTQTPRYLIKTRGQQVTLSCSPISGHRSVSWYQQTPGQGLQFLFEYFSETQRNKGNFPGRFSGRQFSNSRSEMNVSTLELGDSALYLCASSPTSGGTSYEQYFGPGTRLTVT.

J is TRBJ1-1 and V is TRBV6-6, with D unresolved. CDR3 length: 12 amino acids. Trimming stripped 5 bases from V and 1 base from J, with 5 bases between. Per the germline V gene, CDR1 is MNHNY and CDR2 is SVGAGI (reference sequence). The CDR3 is CASSRQNTEAFF. The DNA for the CDR3 is TGTGCCAGCAGTCGACAGAACACTGAAGCTTTCTTT.

This clone was observed once. The V and J genes are TRBV4-3 and TRBJ1-6; tentatively, D is TRBD1 (5 bases). Germline V gene sequence: CDR1 LGHNA, CDR2 YSLEER. The CDR3 is made up of 15 amino acids. V was clipped by 0 bases and J by 9 bases, with 12 bases between them. CDR3 in amino acids: CASSQDPRVGSPLHF. In DNA, the CDR3 is TGCGCCAGCAGCCAAGACCCCAGGGTCGGTTCACCCCTCCACTTT.

J is TRBJ2-7 and V is TRBV5-4; D unresolved. V shed 1 base and J shed 0 bases, with 11 bases lying between them. The CDR3 sequence is 15 residues long. CDR1 and CDR2 (germline): SGHNT, YYREEE (reference sequence). In DNA, the CDR3 is TGTGCCAGCAGCTTGTCGGCCGCCACCTCCTACGAGCAGTACTTC. This codes for CASSLSAATSYEQYF.

V usage is TRBV19 and J usage is TRBJ2-7; D remains unclear. The germline V and J ends were trimmed by 2 bases and 5 bases, with 13 bases remaining between them. The CDR3 totals 14 residues. Germline loops: CDR1 LNHDA, CDR2 SQIVND (reference sequence). CDR3 loop: CASSIKGFDHEQYF. CDR3 DNA: TGTGCCAGTAGTATAAAGGGCTTTGATCACGAGCAGTACTTC.

This clone was observed a few times. The chain uses TRBV30 and TRBJ2-4; D gene ambiguous. Per germline, CDR1 GTSNPN and CDR2 SVGIG (reference sequence). There are 12 residues in the CDR3. Deletions cut 3 bases from V and 8 bases from J, with 11 bases between. The CDR3 reads CAWRRIEDIQYF. The DNA of the CDR3 is TGTGCCTGGAGACGGATTGAGGACATTCAGTACTTC.

The chain is built from TRBV28 and TRBJ2-7; D is possibly TRBD1 (6 bases). Germline V gene sequence: CDR1 MDHEN, CDR2 SYDVKM. The V and J ends lost 4 bases and 7 bases respectively, with 23 bases between them. There are 16 residues in the CDR3. In nucleotides, the CDR3 is TGTGCCAGCAGTTCCGCCCGGCTGGGGGCCTTTGTGGAGCAGTACTTC. It specifies CASSSARLGAFVEQYF.

The chain combines TRBV5-1 with TRBJ2-7, with 8 positions matching TRBD2. The V gene's germline CDR1 is SGHRS and CDR2 YFSETQ. The CDR3 sequence is 15 residues long. V trimming: 5 bases; J trimming: 4 bases; junction bases outside the gene matches: 11. The CDR3 spells CASRPNSGGGYEQYF. Written as DNA, the CDR3 is TGCGCCAGCAGACCTAACTCGGGCGGGGGGTACGAGCAGTACTTC.

This chain uses TRBV25-1 with TRBJ1-5, with D possibly TRBD1 on 6 matching bases. Germline V gene data show CDR1 as MGHDK and CDR2 as SYGVNS. This CDR3 has 14 residues. V lost 4 bases to trimming and J lost 7 bases, with 14 bases between them. The chain's CDR3 is CASSAAGESQPQHF. CDR3 coding DNA: TGTGCCAGCAGTGCGGCAGGGGAAAGCCAGCCCCAGCATTTT.

The chain employs TRBV19 and TRBJ2-1, with TRBD2 matching 10 bases. CDR3 size: 18 residues. Germline loops: CDR1 LNHDA, CDR2 SQIVND (reference sequence). The ends lost 0 bases at V and 8 bases at J; junction bases unmatched: 13. The CDR3 region is CASSIDQRGTSVIDEQFF. CDR3 nucleotides: TGTGCCAGTAGTATAGATCAACGTGGGACTAGCGTAATCGATGAGCAGTTCTTC.